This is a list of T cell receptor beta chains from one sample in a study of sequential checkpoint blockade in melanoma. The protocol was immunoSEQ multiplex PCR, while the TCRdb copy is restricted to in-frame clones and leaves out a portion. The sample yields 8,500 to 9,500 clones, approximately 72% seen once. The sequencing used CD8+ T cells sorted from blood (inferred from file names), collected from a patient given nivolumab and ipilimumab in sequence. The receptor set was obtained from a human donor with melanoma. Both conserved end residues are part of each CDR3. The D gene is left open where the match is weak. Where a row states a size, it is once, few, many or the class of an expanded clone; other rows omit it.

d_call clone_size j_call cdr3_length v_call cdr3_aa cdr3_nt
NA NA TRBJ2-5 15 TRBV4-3 CASSQDWRFQETQYF TGCGCCAGCAGCCAAGATTGGCGGTTCCAAGAGACCCAGTACTTC
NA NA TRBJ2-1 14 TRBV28 CASSTSRRVNEQFF TGTGCCAGCAGCACTTCTCGACGGGTAAATGAGCAGTTCTTC
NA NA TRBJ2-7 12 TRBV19 CASREDGYEQYF TGTGCCAGTAGGGAGGACGGGTACGAGCAGTACTTC
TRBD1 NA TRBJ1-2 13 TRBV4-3 CASSHTGGDGYTF TGCGCCAGCAGCCATACAGGGGGTGATGGCTACACCTTC
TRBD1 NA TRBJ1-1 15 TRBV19 CASSNWTGRNTEAFF TGTGCCAGTAGTAACTGGACAGGGAGGAACACTGAAGCTTTCTTT
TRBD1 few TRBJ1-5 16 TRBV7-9 CASSLGQVDSNQPQHF TGTGCCAGCAGCCTGGGACAGGTAGATAGCAATCAGCCCCAGCATTTT
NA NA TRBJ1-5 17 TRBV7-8 CASSPRGGGNSNQPQHF TGTGCCAGCAGCCCCCGGGGCGGGGGAAATAGCAATCAGCCCCAGCATTTT
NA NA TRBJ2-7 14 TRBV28 CASSSPPGDYEQYF TGTGCCAGCAGTTCCCCCCCGGGGGACTACGAGCAGTACTTC
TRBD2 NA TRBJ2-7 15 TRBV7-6 CASSLGLAATYEQYF TGTGCCAGCAGCTTAGGCCTAGCGGCCACCTACGAGCAGTACTTC
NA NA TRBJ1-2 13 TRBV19 CASSSQGLDGYTF TGTGCCAGTAGTAGCCAGGGTTTAGATGGCTACACCTTC
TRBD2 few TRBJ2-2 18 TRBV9 CASSRTSGSSGGTGELFF TGTGCCAGCAGCCGGACTAGCGGGAGTTCGGGAGGAACCGGGGAGCTGTTTTTT
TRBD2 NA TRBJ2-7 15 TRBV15 CATSRPAGVGLEQYF TGTGCCACCAGCAGGCCAGCGGGAGTAGGGCTCGAGCAGTACTTC
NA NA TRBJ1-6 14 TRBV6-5 CASSTGGLDSPLHF TGTGCCAGCAGCACCGGGGGATTGGATTCACCCCTCCACTTT
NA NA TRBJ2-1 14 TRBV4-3 CASSQDLDSREQFF TGCGCCAGCAGCCAAGATCTTGACAGCAGGGAGCAGTTCTTC
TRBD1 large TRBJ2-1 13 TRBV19 CASSPTGWNEQFF TGTGCCAGTAGCCCGACAGGGTGGAATGAGCAGTTCTTC
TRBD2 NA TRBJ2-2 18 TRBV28 CASRTLGTSGRETGELFF TGTGCCAGCAGGACCCTCGGGACTAGCGGGAGGGAAACCGGGGAGCTGTTTTTT
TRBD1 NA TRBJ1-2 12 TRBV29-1 CSVETGMRGYTF TGCAGCGTTGAGACAGGGATGAGGGGCTACACCTTC
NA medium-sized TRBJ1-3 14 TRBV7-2 CASRARGPGNTIYF TGTGCCAGCAGAGCCCGGGGTCCCGGAAACACCATATATTTT
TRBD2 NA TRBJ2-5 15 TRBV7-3 CASSWAGGIGETQYF TGTGCCAGCAGCTGGGCCGGGGGGATAGGGGAGACCCAGTACTTC
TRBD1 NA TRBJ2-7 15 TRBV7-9 CASSEGQGATYEQYF TGTGCCAGCAGCGAAGGACAGGGGGCAACCTACGAGCAGTACTTC
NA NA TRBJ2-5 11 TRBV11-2 CASSFGETQYF TGTGCCAGCAGCTTCGGAGAGACCCAGTACTTC
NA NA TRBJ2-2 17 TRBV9 CASSVPGLSEGVGELFF TGTGCCAGCAGCGTCCCAGGACTGAGTGAGGGGGTCGGGGAGCTGTTTTTT
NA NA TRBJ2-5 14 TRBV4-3 CASSLSASGETQYF TGCGCCAGCAGCCTTTCCGCCTCAGGGGAGACCCAGTACTTC
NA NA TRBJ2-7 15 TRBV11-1 CASSLAASETYEQYF TGTGCCAGCAGCTTAGCGGCTAGCGAAACCTACGAGCAGTACTTC
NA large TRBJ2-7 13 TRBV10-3 CAISDGGTYEQYF TGTGCCATCAGTGATGGGGGCACCTACGAGCAGTACTTC
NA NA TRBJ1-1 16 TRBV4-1 CASSQDPGAMNTEAFF TGCGCCAGCAGCCAAGATCCAGGGGCGATGAACACTGAAGCTTTCTTT
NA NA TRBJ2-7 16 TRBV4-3 CASSQSLGARSYEQYF TGCGCCAGCAGCCAGAGTCTGGGGGCGCGATCCTACGAGCAGTACTTC
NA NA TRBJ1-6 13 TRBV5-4 CASSLASDSPLHF TGTGCCAGCAGCTTGGCCTCTGATTCACCCCTCCACTTT
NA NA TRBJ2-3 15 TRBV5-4 CASSWPQQGGDTQYF TGTGCCAGCAGCTGGCCCCAACAGGGTGGAGATACGCAGTATTTT
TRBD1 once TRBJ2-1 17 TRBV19 CASSITGQGWGGGEQFF TGTGCCAGTAGTATTACCGGACAGGGGTGGGGAGGGGGTGAGCAGTTCTTC
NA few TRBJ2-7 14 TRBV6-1 CASSEAGGPYEQYF TGTGCCAGCAGTGAAGCAGGAGGGCCCTACGAGCAGTACTTC
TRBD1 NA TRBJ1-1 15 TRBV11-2 CASSSTGTVNTEAFF TGTGCCAGCAGCTCGACCGGGACAGTGAACACTGAAGCTTTCTTT
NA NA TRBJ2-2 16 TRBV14 CASSQEGATNTGELFF TGTGCCAGCAGCCAAGAGGGCGCGACGAACACCGGGGAGCTGTTTTTT
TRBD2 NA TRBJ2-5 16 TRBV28 CASSLGTSGRVETQYF TGTGCCAGCAGTTTAGGGACTAGCGGGAGAGTGGAGACCCAGTACTTC
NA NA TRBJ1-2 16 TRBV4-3 CASSQEGAGPNYGYTF TGCGCCAGCAGCCAAGAGGGGGCAGGGCCGAACTATGGCTACACCTTC
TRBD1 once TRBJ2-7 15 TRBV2 CASNGQGASVYEQYF TGTGCCAGCAATGGACAGGGGGCGTCTGTCTACGAGCAGTACTTC
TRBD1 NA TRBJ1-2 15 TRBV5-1 CASSFGQGIDYGYTF TGCGCCAGCAGCTTCGGACAGGGGATCGACTATGGCTACACCTTC
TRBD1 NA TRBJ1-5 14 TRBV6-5 CASRTGGADQPQHF TGTGCCAGCAGAACAGGGGGCGCGGATCAGCCCCAGCATTTT
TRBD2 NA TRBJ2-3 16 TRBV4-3 CASSQQTSGSADTQYF TGCGCCAGCAGCCAACAAACTAGCGGGAGCGCAGATACGCAGTATTTT
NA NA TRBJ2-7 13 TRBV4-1 CASSQERHYEQYF TGCGCCAGCAGCCAAGAAAGACACTACGAGCAGTACTTC
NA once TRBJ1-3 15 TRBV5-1 CASSLDGISGNTIYF TGCGCCAGCAGCTTGGACGGGATCTCTGGAAACACCATATATTTT
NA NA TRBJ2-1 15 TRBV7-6 CASSPRGGLYNEQFF TGTGCCAGCAGCCCAAGGGGGGGACTCTACAATGAGCAGTTCTTC